This T cell receptor (beta chain) was captured in a study of shared clonotypes between healthy human individuals. Regarding the study as a whole: Some clonotypes were shared by all four sorted-subset donors, while others were not shared. The non-shared ones had lower generation probabilities than the shared ones. Clonotype sharing among the donors was expected to vary with sequencing depth. Sorted-subset sequencing was shown by rarefaction to be incomplete despite large depth.

CD45RO-negative, CCR7-selected cells formed the naive CD8 fraction, which excluded terminally differentiated effector memory CD45RA+ cells. Trimming took 6 bases from V and 6 from J; bases not matched to a gene: 8. Germline CDR1 reads SQVTM; CDR2 reads ANQGSEA. The CDR3 extends over 13 amino acids. The table lists this clone with a count of one. The antigen is undetermined. It was at deep level that the assay was run. Only in-frame clones appear in the TCRdb table, and some are missing; sequencing was by immunoSEQ multiplex PCR. The repertoire includes about 2,100,000 clones, 93% of them detected once, and more than 1.5% sits in the top ten.

This sequence was found in a man aged 18-30 years in good health. Some clones in this sample may be carry-over from other donors' samples. The sequenced sample consisted of naive CD8+ T cells from PBMCs. The chain uses TRBV29-1 and TRBJ2-7; 10 bases line up with TRBD2. The CDR3 DNA sequence: TGCAGCGTCATACCTGGGACTAGCGCCGAGCAGTACTTC. Amino acid sequence: CSVIPGTSAEQYF.